A single sample gave rise to the 11 T cell receptor beta chains below, sequenced in a study of blood T cell repertoires in COVID-19. Assay used: immunoSEQ multiplex PCR; TCRdb lists only in-frame clones, some missing. Of approximately 440,000 clones in the sample, 90% are singletons; the top ten hold around 0.6%. The specimen sequenced was PBMCs or T cells enriched from blood (not recorded which). All receptors come from a man aged 18 to 29 who had recovered from COVID-19.

The V gene is TRBV9, the J gene TRBJ1-6; TRBD1 might be the D (5 bases). Trimming cost V 0 bases and J 4 bases, with 14 bases left between them. Germline V gene sequence: CDR1 SGDLS, CDR2 YYNGEE. The CDR3 runs 17 residues. CDR3 sequence (DNA): TGTGCCAGCAGCGTAGAGCCGACAGAGCTTTATAATTCACCCCTCCACTTT. This codes for CASSVEPTELYNSPLHF. The full variable domain, rest sourced from reference TRBV9 and TRBJ1-6, is DSGVTQTPKHLITATGQRVTLRCSPRSGDLSVYWYQQSLDQGLQFLIQYYNGEERAKGNILERFSAQQFPDLHSELNLSSLELGDSALYFCASSVEPTELYNSPLHFGNGTRLTVT.

This rearrangement joins TRBV7-3 to TRBJ2-7; TRBD2 matches 9 bases. Trimming took 5 bases from V and 2 from J; bases not matched to a gene: 4. In germline, CDR1 is SGHTA, CDR2 FQGTGA. The CDR3 totals 14 residues. CDR3 in DNA: TGTGCCAGCAGCGTATCTAGCGGGGCCTACGAGCAGTACTTC. Translating gives CASSVSSGAYEQYF.

The rearrangement joins TRBV10-2 to TRBJ1-2; D uncertain. Germline CDR1 reads WSHSY; CDR2 reads SAAADI. The CDR3 is 14 residues long. V was trimmed by 0 bases and J by 8 bases, leaving 13 bases between them. The CDR3 sequence: CASSESPAGLGYTF. CDR3 sequence (DNA): TGCGCCAGCAGTGAGTCACCCGCGGGTCTGGGCTACACCTTC.

The rearrangement uses TRBV6-5 and TRBJ1-5, with 8 positions matching TRBD1. Germline trimming cut 6 bases from V and 4 bases from J; bases unmatched to any gene: 8. The CDR3 consists of 15 residues. Per germline, CDR1 MNHEY and CDR2 SVGAGI. For the CDR3, the DNA is TGTGCCAGCAGGGCAGCAGGGGGCGGAAATCAGCCCCAGCATTTT. Amino acids: CASRAAGGGNQPQHF.

The V call is TRBV12-2, the J call TRBJ1-1; whether TRBD1, the table's D call, matches the DNA was not checked. TRBV12-2 is flagged as a pseudogene. The CDR3 is 18 amino acids. Here the CDR3 DNA reads TGTGCAAGTCGCTTAGCGCAAAACCAACAGGTCTATATCGCTGAAGCTTTCTTT. Its protein is CASRLAQNQQVYIAEAFF.

The chain joins TRBV7-3 to TRBJ1-1; tentative D call: TRBD1 (5 bases). The CDR3 is made up of 14 amino acids. V gave up 6 bases and J gave up 6 bases, with 17 bases separating them. Germline CDR1 is SGHTA and CDR2 is FQGTGA. CDR3 protein: CASSPQANPSEAFF. The CDR3 DNA follows: TGTGCCAGCAGTCCACAGGCAAACCCTTCTGAAGCTTTCTTT.

In this sample, this clone turned up once. The chain has TRBV2 and TRBJ1-5; maybe TRBD1 (5 bases). The germline V gene encodes CDR1 SNHLY and CDR2 FYNNEI. The length of the CDR3 is 15 residues. V shed 4 bases and J shed 2 bases, with 12 bases lying between them. As DNA, the CDR3 is TGTGCCAGCAGTGTCGCAGGGTCGGGCAATCAGCCCCAGCATTTT. Encoded protein: CASSVAGSGNQPQHF. Full variable domain (outside the CDR3, taken from reference TRBV2 and TRBJ1-5): EPEVTQTPSHQVTQMGQEVILRCVPISNHLYFYWYRQILGQKVEFLVSFYNNEISEKSEIFDDQFSVERPDGSNFTLKIRSTKLEDSAMYFCASSVAGSGNQPQHFGDGTRLSIL.

The chain joins TRBV7-2 to TRBJ2-2, with TRBD1 matching over 10 bases. The CDR3 runs to 21 residues. Germline V gene data show CDR1 as SGHTA and CDR2 as FQGNSA. The J segment lost 5 bases and the V segment lost 0 bases, leaving 18 bases of the junction unmatched. The CDR3 bases are TGTGCCAGCAGCTTAGCGAGGGACAGGGGAGTAAGGAAGGATGAAACCGGGGAGCTGTTTTTT. Translated: CASSLARDRGVRKDETGELFF.

The chain recombines TRBV12-3 or TRBV12-4 with TRBJ1-1; no reliable D call. CDR3 length: 13 amino acids. Between the trimmed V and J ends, which lost 1 base and 10 bases, there was a span of 13 bases. This CDR3 reads CASSLVKGRGAFF. Here the CDR3 DNA reads TGTGCCAGCAGTTTAGTGAAAGGCAGAGGAGCTTTCTTT.

This clone appeared a single time. This chain joins TRBV18 and TRBJ1-1; possible D gene TRBD1, 5 bases. V was clipped by 3 bases and J by 1 base, with 12 bases between them. The germline V gene has CDR1 KGHSH and CDR2 LQKENI. The CDR3 runs to 15 residues. CDR3: CASSPGRGPNTEAFF. The CDR3 DNA is TGTGCCAGCTCACCGGGGAGGGGACCGAACACTGAAGCTTTCTTT.

V usage is TRBV6-5 and J usage is TRBJ1-3; no reliable D call. Germline V CDR1 and CDR2: MNHEY, SVGAGI. This CDR3 has 15 residues. Trimming took 10 bases from V and 4 from J, leaving 20 bases between them. CDR3 loop: CATSPTADKGNTIYF. CDR3 coding DNA: TGTGCCACCTCACCCACAGCTGATAAAGGAAACACCATATATTTT.